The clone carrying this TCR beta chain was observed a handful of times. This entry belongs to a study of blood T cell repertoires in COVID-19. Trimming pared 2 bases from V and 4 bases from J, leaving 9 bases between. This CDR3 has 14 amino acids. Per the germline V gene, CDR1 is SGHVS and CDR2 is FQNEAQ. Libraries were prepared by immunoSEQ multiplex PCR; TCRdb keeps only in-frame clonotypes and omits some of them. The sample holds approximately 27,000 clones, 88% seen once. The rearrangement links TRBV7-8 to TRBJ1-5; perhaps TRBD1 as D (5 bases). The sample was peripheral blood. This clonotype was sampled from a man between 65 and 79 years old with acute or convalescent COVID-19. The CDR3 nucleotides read TGTGCCAGCAGCTTACCGGGGGGAAATCAGCCCCAGCATTTT. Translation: CASSLPGGNQPQHF.